Below are 8 T cell receptor beta chains sequenced from a single sample in a study of T cells in women clearing cervical HPV infection. Repertoires were generated with immunoSEQ multiplex PCR, while TCRdb's copy carries only in-frame clones and drops some. The sample includes 30,000 to 45,000 clones. The source material was blood buffy coat. These receptor sequences come from a woman aged 18 to 69 with a cervical HPV16 infection that either progressed to CIN3+ or cleared (not recorded which).

A remark on this clone: Read data end 3 residues before the CDR3 end; the end is taken from the germline J gene. The V call is TRBV20-1, the J call TRBJ1-6, with 11 bases identical to TRBD1. The germline CDR1 and CDR2 sequences are DFQATT and SNEGSKA (reference sequence). Trimming at V came to 0 bases and at J to 10 bases, leaving 8 bases not matched to a gene. The CDR3 totals 16 residues. The CDR3 DNA, read in part, is TGCAGTGCTAGAGATGCTCGGACAGGGGGCGGCTCACCC. This translates into CSARDARTGGGSP. The CDR3 in its entirety is CSARDARTGGGSPLHF.

For this clone: The junction departs from the called germline gene at one end, perhaps through a read error. The read terminates 3 residues ahead of where the CDR3 ends, so the germline J gene completes it. This chain links TRBV4-2 with TRBJ2-7; 9 positions agree with TRBD1. In germline, CDR1 is LGHNA, CDR2 YNFKEQ. The CDR3 totals 18 residues. The CDR3 bases that were read are TGCGCCAGCAGCCAAGATATCGGAACAGGGGGCGCTGCCTACGAG. Translating gives CASSQDIGTGGAAYE. The CDR3 in full is CASSQDIGTGGAAYEQYF.

Points on this clone: The observed sequence ends 3 residues before the CDR3 terminus, with the missing tail filled in from the germline J gene. V is TRBV28 and J is TRBJ2-7; 9 bases align to TRBD1. The CDR3 totals 14 residues. CDR1 and CDR2 (germline): MDHEN, SYDVKM. Trimming took 6 bases from V and 4 from J; bases not matched to a gene: 7. CDR3 protein: CASSETGGAYEQYF. The CDR3 bases that were read are TGTGCCAGCAGCGAAACAGGGGGCGCATACGAG.

Details on this clone: The read ends 3 residues early relative to the CDR3; the germline J gene fills the gap. The V and J genes are TRBV20-1 and TRBJ2-7; no clear D gene. Trimming cost V 0 bases and J 0 bases, with 6 bases left between them. The CDR3 sequence is 13 residues long. Looked up from germline, CDR1 is DFQATT and CDR2 is SNEGSKA (reference sequence). The CDR3 bases that were read are TGCAGTGCTAGAGAGGGCAGCTCCTACGAG. Its translation is CSAREGSSYE. In full, the CDR3 reads CSAREGSSYEQYF.

Concerning this clone itself: The read terminates 3 residues ahead of where the CDR3 ends, so the germline J gene completes it. This chain uses TRBV18 with TRBJ1-2, with D uncertain. CDR1 and CDR2 from the germline V gene are KGHSH and LQKENI. The CDR3 is made up of 17 amino acids. The CDR3 DNA, read in part, is TGTGCCAGCTCCTTATTTACGGCGGGAGGCTCCCACTACGAC. It codes for CASSLFTAGGSHYD. The complete CDR3 sequence is CASSLFTAGGSHYDYTF.

With respect to this clone: The observed sequence ends 3 residues before the CDR3 terminus, with the missing tail filled in from the germline J gene. The chain recombines TRBV30 with TRBJ1-3; no definite D call. V was trimmed by 0 bases and J by 2 bases, leaving 5 bases between them. Germline V CDR1 and CDR2: GTSNPN, SVGIG (reference sequence). The CDR3 has 13 residues. CDR3 DNA (partial): TGTGCCTGGAGTGTAATCGCTGGAAACACC. Its protein is CAWSVIAGNT. The complete CDR3 protein is CAWSVIAGNTIYF.

As concerns this clone: From the germline J gene comes the end of the CDR3, since the read stops 3 residues before it. V and J are TRBV7-9 and TRBJ2-7; D not resolved. CDR3 length: 14 residues. V lost 2 bases, J lost 0 bases, and 8 bases lay in between. Germline V gene sequence: CDR1 SEHNR, CDR2 FQNEAQ (reference sequence). The CDR3 DNA, read in part, is TGTGCCAGCAGCTTACTGGGCAGCTCCTACGAG. Encoded protein: CASSLLGSSYE. The full CDR3 reads CASSLLGSSYEQYF.

Comments on this clone: The observed sequence ends 3 residues before the CDR3 terminus, with the missing tail filled in from the germline J gene. V is TRBV7-8 and J is TRBJ1-1, with D unclear. CDR1 is SGHVS, CDR2 FQNEAQ, per germline. This CDR3 region has 13 residues. Trimming removed 5 bases at V and 4 bases at J, with 11 bases between. Partial CDR3 DNA: TGTGCCAGCAGCCCTGAACTTAGCACTGAA. Its protein product is CASSPELSTE. The complete CDR3 sequence is CASSPELSTEAFF.